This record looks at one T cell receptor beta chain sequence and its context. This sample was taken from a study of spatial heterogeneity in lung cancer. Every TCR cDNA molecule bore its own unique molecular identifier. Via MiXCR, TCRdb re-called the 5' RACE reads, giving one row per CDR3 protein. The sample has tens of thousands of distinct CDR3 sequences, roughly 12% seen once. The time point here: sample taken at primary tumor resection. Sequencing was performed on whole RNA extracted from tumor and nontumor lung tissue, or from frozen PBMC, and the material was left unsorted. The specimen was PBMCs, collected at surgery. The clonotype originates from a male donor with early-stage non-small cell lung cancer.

CDR3 in amino acids: CASSSGGHTEAFF. The CDR3 DNA sequence: TGTGCCAGCAGCTCAGGGGGCCACACTGAAGCTTTCTTT. V and J are TRBV7-3 and TRBJ1-1; the match to TRBD1 covers 8 bases. V was pared by 4 bases and J by 3 bases, with 1 base of the junction left unmatched. The CDR3 extends over 13 amino acids. CDR1 SGHTA and CDR2 FQGTGA come from the germline V gene.